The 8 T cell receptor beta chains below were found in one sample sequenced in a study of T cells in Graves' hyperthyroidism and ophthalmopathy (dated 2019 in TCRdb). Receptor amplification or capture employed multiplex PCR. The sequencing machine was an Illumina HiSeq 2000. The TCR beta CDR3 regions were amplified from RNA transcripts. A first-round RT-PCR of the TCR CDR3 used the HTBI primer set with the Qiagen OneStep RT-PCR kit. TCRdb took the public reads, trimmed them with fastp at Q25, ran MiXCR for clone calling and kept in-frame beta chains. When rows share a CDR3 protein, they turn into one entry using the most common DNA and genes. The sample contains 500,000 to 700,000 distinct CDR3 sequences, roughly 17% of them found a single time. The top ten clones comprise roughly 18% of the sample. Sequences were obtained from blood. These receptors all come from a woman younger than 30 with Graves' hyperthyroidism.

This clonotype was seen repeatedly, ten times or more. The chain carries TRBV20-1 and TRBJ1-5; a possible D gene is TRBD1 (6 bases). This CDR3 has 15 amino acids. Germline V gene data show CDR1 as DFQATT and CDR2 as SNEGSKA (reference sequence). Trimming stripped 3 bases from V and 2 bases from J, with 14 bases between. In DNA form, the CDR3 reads TGCAGTGCTAGGCGAACAGGGATTGGCAATCAGCCCCAGCATTTT. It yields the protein CSARRTGIGNQPQHF.

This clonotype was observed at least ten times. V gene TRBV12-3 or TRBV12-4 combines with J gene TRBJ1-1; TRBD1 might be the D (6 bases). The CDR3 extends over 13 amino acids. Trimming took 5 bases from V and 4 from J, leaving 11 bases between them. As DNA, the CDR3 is TGTGCCAGCAGTCAAGGACAGACCACTGAAGCTTTCTTT. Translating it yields CASSQGQTTEAFF.

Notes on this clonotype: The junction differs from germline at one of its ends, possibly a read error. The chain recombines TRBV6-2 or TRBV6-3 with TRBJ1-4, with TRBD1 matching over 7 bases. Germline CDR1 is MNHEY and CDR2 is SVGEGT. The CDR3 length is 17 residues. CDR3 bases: TGTGCCGGCAGTTACGTCCCCGGACAGGCAACTAATGAAAAACTGTTTTTT. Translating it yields CAGSYVPGQATNEKLFF.

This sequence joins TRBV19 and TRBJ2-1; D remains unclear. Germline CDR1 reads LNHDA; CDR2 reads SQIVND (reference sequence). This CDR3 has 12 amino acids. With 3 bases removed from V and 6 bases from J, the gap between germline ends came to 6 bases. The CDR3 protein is CASSIWANEQFF. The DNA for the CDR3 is TGTGCCAGTAGTATTTGGGCCAATGAGCAGTTCTTC.

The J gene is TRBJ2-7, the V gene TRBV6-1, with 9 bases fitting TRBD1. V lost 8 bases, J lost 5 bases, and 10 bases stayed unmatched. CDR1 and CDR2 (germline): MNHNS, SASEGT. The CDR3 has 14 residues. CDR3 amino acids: CASYSRDRVNEQYF. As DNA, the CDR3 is TGTGCCAGCTACAGCCGGGACAGGGTAAACGAGCAGTACTTC.

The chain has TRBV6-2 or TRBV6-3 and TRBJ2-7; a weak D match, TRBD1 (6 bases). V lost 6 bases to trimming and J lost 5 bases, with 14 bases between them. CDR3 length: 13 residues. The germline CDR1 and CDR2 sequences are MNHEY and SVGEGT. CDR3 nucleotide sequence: TGTGCCAGCAGGACGACAGGCCAGAACGAGCAGTACTTC. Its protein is CASRTTGQNEQYF.

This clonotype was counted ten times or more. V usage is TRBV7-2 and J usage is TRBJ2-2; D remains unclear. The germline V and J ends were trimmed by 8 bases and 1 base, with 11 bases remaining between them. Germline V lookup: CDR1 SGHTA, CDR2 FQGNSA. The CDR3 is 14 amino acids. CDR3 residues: CASSSEVNTGELFF. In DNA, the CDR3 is TGTGCCAGCTCCTCAGAAGTGAACACCGGGGAGCTGTTTTTT.

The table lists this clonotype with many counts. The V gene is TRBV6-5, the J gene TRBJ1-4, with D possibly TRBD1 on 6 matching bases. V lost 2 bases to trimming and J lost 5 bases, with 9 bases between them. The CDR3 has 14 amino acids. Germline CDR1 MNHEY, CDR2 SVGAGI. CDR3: CASSYGGKNEKLFF. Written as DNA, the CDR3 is TGTGCCAGCAGTTACGGGGGCAAGAATGAAAAACTGTTTTTT.